The 16 T cell receptor beta chains below come from one sample, sequenced in a study of T-cell reconstitution after alpha-beta-depleted transplantation in children. TCRbeta library construction was performed incorporating unique molecular identifiers. TCRdb called the PCR reads again in MiXCR, with one record for every CDR3 protein. Among some 830,000 distinct CDR3 sequences listed, about 16% were seen once. The sample here was PBMCs, mostly from graft donor cells, taken 360 days after TCRalphabeta/CD19-depleted stem cell transplant. The receptor source for this set is a male patient between 10 and 17 years old who had a stem cell transplant for acute lymphoblastic leukemia, so the T cells may come from the graft donor.

The genes are TRBV20-1 and TRBJ2-7, with 7 positions matching TRBD1. The CDR3 covers 12 residues. The V and J ends lost 1 base and 6 bases, in that order; junction bases with no gene match: 3. Germline V CDR1 and CDR2: DFQATT, SNEGSKA (reference sequence). Here the CDR3 reads CSARVGGGEQYF. The CDR3 nucleotides read TGCAGTGCTAGAGTAGGGGGCGGCGAGCAGTACTTC.

Only a few counts were recorded for this clonotype. The chain uses TRBV3-1 and TRBJ2-7; no clear D. Germline CDR1 is LGHDT and CDR2 is YNNKEL (reference sequence). The CDR3 totals 17 residues. The ends were cut back, 1 base at V and 7 bases at J, with 23 bases in the middle. For the CDR3, the DNA is TGTGCCAGCAGCCAAGGCCAGCTTTATGTGCCCCCCGTGGAGCAGTACTTC. Amino acid sequence: CASSQGQLYVPPVEQYF.

This clonotype showed up just a few times. The chain links TRBV4-1 to TRBJ2-1; TRBD2 is a possible D gene (5 bases). Deletions cut 4 bases from V and 5 bases from J, with 21 bases between. This CDR3 spans 17 amino acids. Germline V gene sequence: CDR1 MGHRA, CDR2 YSYEKL. The CDR3 region is CASSLSRLKRLDNEQFF. Here the CDR3 DNA reads TGCGCCAGCAGCCTTAGTCGTTTGAAGCGGCTTGACAATGAGCAGTTCTTC.

The chain carries TRBV24-1 and TRBJ2-5; 9 bases agree with TRBD1. V was clipped by 3 bases and J by 2 bases; unmatched bases: 0. The CDR3 extends over 14 amino acids. The germline CDR1 and CDR2 sequences are KGHDR and SFDVKD. The CDR3 DNA reads as TGTGCCACCAGTGATGGGACAGGGCAAGAGACCCAGTACTTC. Protein sequence: CATSDGTGQETQYF.

This chain joins TRBV5-1 and TRBJ2-7; 8 bases are shared with TRBD2. Germline trimming cut 2 bases from V and 6 bases from J; bases unmatched to any gene: 7. Germline-derived CDR1 and CDR2 are SGHRS and YFSETQ. The CDR3 covers 14 residues. The CDR3 protein is CASSLDGRGVEQYF. The DNA of the CDR3 is TGCGCCAGCAGCTTAGACGGGAGGGGGGTCGAGCAGTACTTC.

The sample holds a few counts of this clonotype. The chain links TRBV20-1 to TRBJ1-2; D might be TRBD1 (6 bases). The CDR3 runs 14 residues. Trimming removed 6 bases from V and 12 bases from J, with 26 bases in between. Germline V gene data show CDR1 as DFQATT and CDR2 as SNEGSKA (reference sequence). DNA of the CDR3: TGCAGTGCGAGACCCACCGGCAGGACAGTAATTCACACCTTC. Translation: CSARPTGRTVIHTF.

The genes are TRBV6-1 and TRBJ1-1; the D is unclear. V lost 8 bases to trimming and J lost 5 bases, with 18 bases between them. Germline values: CDR1 MNHNS, CDR2 SASEGT. The CDR3 runs to 14 residues. The CDR3 DNA sequence: TGTGCCAGCTGGTTTGCTCAAACGAGGACTGAAGCTTTCTTT. This translates into CASWFAQTRTEAFF.

This clonotype was picked up many times. This chain connects TRBV12-3 or TRBV12-4 to TRBJ2-1, with 7 bases identical to TRBD1. Trimming at V came to 6 bases and at J to 10 bases, leaving 3 bases not matched to a gene. This CDR3 spans 11 amino acids. CDR3: CASRTGWEQFF. The DNA of the CDR3 is TGTGCCAGCAGGACAGGGTGGGAGCAGTTCTTC.

The chain uses TRBV11-3 and TRBJ2-1, with 11 bases identical to TRBD2. This CDR3 is 17 amino acids long. Germline loops: CDR1 SGHNT, CDR2 YENEEA. The V gene end was trimmed by 3 bases and the J gene end by 6 bases; junction bases not matched to a gene: 10. The CDR3 spells CASSFSSLAGGGNEQFF. In DNA, the CDR3 is TGTGCCAGCAGCTTCAGCTCCTTAGCGGGAGGGGGCAATGAGCAGTTCTTC. The whole variable domain, remainder taken from reference TRBV11-3 and TRBJ2-1, is EAGVVQSPRYKIIEKKQPVAFWCNPISGHNTLYWYLQNLGQGPELLIRYENEEAVDDSQLPKDRFSAERLKGVDSTLKIQPAELGDSAVYLCASSFSSLAGGGNEQFFGPGTRLTVL.

The rearrangement uses TRBV10-3 and TRBJ2-5, with a tentative D call TRBD2 (6 bases). The CDR3 has 15 residues. V lost 2 bases and J 2 bases, leaving 12 bases between the germline ends. The germline V gene has CDR1 ENHRY and CDR2 SYGVKD. The CDR3 region has the DNA TGTGCCATCAGTGAGGGTGGCGGGGTACAAGAGACCCAGTACTTC. Amino acids: CAISEGGGVQETQYF.

The J gene is TRBJ1-1, the V gene TRBV12-3 or TRBV12-4, with TRBD1 matching 8 bases. V dropped 5 bases and J dropped 1; count of bases not matched to a gene: 9. This CDR3 has 16 residues. The DNA of the CDR3 is TGTGCCAGCAGTCCCAACCCGGGGACAGGGAACACTGAAGCTTTCTTT. Translating gives CASSPNPGTGNTEAFF.

This clonotype was observed a few times. The chain has TRBV27 and TRBJ2-7, with 7 nucleotides matching TRBD2. The germline V gene encodes CDR1 MNHEY and CDR2 SMNVEV (reference sequence). The ends lost 5 bases at V and 1 base at J; junction bases unmatched: 11. The CDR3 is made up of 16 amino acids. The CDR3 DNA reads TGTGCCAGCAGTCCCATCCTAGCGGAATCTTCCTACGAGCAGTACTTC. Its translation: CASSPILAESSYEQYF.

The genes are TRBV2 and TRBJ1-5; 7 bases line up with TRBD1. The trim removed 6 bases at V and 11 bases at J, leaving 4 bases unmatched. The CDR3 has 11 residues. Germline V gene data show CDR1 as SNHLY and CDR2 as FYNNEI. CDR3 in amino acids: CASSSDRAQHF. CDR3 nucleotides: TGTGCCAGCAGCTCCGACAGGGCCCAGCATTTT.

This clonotype was detected many times. CDR3 nucleotide sequence: TGTGCCAGCAGAGCAGGGACTAGCGGGGTCACCTACGAGCAGTACTTC. As protein: CASRAGTSGVTYEQYF. V is TRBV12-3 or TRBV12-4 and J is TRBJ2-7, with 13 bases identical to TRBD2. With 6 bases clipped from V and 2 bases from J, the junction kept 7 bases outside the gene matches. This CDR3 region has 16 residues.

The genes are TRBV20-1 and TRBJ2-5; the D gene is possibly TRBD2 (6 bases). The V end was cut by 3 bases, the J end by 4 bases, with 15 bases between. The germline gives CDR1 DFQATT, CDR2 SNEGSKA (reference sequence). The CDR3 contains 14 residues. The CDR3 reads CSAREPPLAETQYF. CDR3 DNA: TGCAGTGCTAGGGAGCCCCCACTAGCAGAGACCCAGTACTTC.

This clonotype occurred a few times. The J gene is TRBJ2-7, the V gene TRBV4-1, with D perhaps matching TRBD1 or TRBD2 (6 bases each). This CDR3 contains 16 residues. CDR1 is MGHRA, CDR2 YSYEKL, per germline. The V gene lost 4 bases and the J gene lost 3 bases, with 19 bases spanning the gap. The CDR3 region has the DNA TGCGCCAGCAGCCTCTATAGGGGGGAGGCGCTCTACGAGCAGTACTTC. Translating gives CASSLYRGEALYEQYF.